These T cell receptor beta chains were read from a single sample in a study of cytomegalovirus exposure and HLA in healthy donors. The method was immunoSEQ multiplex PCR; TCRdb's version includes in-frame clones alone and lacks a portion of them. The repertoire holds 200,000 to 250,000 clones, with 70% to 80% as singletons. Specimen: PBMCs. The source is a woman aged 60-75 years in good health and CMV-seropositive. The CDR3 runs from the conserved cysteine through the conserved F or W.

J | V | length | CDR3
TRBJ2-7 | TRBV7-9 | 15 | CASSQDGGYAYEQYF
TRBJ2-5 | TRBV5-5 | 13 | CASELAGAETQYF
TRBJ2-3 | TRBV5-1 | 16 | CASSPGLAGGTDTQYF
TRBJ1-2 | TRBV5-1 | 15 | CASSADRGQNYDYTF
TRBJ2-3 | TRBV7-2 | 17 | CASSLVSSGTSTDTQYF
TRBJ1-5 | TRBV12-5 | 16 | CASGLTRTGGGGPQHF
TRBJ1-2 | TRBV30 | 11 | CAWSQNYGYTF
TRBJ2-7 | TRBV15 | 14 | CATSIGTGIGEQYF
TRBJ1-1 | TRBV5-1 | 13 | CASSRDSLFEAFF
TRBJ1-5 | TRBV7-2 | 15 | CASSAEQGNGQPQHF
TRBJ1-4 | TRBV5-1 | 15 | CASSLAGTGDEKLFF
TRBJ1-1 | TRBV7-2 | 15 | CASSPRDRGLTEAFF
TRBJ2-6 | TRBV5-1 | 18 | CASSLAGGTLSGANVLTF
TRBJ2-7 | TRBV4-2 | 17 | CASSQDLRTGGSYEQYF
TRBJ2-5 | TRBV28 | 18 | CASSQLAGGPPNPETQYF
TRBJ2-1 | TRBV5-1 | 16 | CASSLALSGRSNEQFF
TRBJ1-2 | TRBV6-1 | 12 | CASSEARYGYTF
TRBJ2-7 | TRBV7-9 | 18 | CASSPPRDRGEGSYEQYF
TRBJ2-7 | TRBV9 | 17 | CASSVRDITTPTYEQYF